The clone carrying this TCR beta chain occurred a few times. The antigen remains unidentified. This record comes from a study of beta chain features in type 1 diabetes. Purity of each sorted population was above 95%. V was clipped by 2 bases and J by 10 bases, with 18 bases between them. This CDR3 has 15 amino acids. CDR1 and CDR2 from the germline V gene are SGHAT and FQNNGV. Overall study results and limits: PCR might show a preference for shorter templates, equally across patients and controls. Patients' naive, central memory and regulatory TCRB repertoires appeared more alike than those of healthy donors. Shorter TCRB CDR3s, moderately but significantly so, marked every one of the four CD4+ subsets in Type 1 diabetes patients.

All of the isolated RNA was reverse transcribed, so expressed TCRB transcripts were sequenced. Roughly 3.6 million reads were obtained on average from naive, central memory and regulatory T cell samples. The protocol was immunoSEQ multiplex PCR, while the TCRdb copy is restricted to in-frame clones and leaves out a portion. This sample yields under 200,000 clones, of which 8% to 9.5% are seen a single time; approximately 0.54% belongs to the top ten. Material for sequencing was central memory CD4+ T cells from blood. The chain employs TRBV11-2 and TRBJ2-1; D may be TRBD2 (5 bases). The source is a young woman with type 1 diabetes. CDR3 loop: CASSLSGAEFGEQFF. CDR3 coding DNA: TGTGCCAGCAGCTTAAGCGGCGCGGAGTTCGGGGAGCAGTTCTTC.